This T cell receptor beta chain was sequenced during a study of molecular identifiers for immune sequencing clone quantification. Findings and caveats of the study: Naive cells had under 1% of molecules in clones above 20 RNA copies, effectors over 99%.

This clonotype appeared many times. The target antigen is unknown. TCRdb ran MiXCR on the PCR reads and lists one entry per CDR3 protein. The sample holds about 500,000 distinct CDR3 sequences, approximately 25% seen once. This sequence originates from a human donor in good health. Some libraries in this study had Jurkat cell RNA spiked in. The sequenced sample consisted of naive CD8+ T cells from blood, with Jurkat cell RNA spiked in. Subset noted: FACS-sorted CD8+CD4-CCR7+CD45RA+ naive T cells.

The CDR3 region is CASSPPSGTTYEQYF. The CDR3 DNA reads TGTGCCAGCAGCCCCCCTAGCGGGACCACCTACGAGCAGTACTTC. The chain couples TRBV14 to TRBJ2-7; 9 nucleotides match TRBD2. CDR1 is SGHDN, CDR2 FVKESK, per germline. V dropped 4 bases and J dropped 2; count of bases not matched to a gene: 6. The CDR3 extends over 15 amino acids.